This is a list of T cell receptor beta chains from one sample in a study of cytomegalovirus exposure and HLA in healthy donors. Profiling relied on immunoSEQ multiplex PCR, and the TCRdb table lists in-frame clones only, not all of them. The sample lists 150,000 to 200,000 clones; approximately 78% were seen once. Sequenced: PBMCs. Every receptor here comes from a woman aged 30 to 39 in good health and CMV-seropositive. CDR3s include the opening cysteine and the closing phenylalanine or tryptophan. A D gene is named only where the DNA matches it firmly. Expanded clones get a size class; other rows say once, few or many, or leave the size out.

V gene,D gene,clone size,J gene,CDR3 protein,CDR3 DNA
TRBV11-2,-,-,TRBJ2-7,CASSLKGSHEQYF,TGTGCCAGCAGCTTAAAAGGTAGCCACGAGCAGTACTTC
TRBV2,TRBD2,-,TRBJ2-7,CASTSMGLAGDEQYF,TGTGCCAGCACCTCCATGGGGCTAGCGGGCGACGAGCAGTACTTC
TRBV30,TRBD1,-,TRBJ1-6,CACDRVSGESPLHF,TGTGCCTGTGACAGGGTGTCTGGGGAGTCACCCCTCCACTTT
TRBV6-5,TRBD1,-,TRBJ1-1,CASSPSGTEVAEAFF,TGTGCCAGCAGCCCTTCCGGGACAGAAGTTGCTGAAGCTTTCTTT
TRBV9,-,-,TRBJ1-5,CASSAGDFNQPQHF,TGTGCCAGCAGCGCGGGGGACTTCAATCAGCCCCAGCATTTT
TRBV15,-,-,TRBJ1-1,CATSRGAGGAFF,TGTGCCACCAGCAGAGGGGCCGGGGGAGCTTTCTTT
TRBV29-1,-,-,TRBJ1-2,CSVESGNYGYTF,TGCAGCGTTGAATCAGGAAACTATGGCTACACCTTC
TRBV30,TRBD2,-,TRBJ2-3,CACGLAGGLTDTQYF,TGTGCCTGCGGCTTAGCGGGGGGACTCACAGATACGCAGTATTTT
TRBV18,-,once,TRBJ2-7,CASSDTVSSYEQYF,TGTGCCAGCTCCGATACTGTCTCGTCCTACGAGCAGTACTTC
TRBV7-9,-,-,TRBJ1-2,CASSRLSGSDGYTF,TGTGCCAGCAGCCGACTTTCCGGGTCCGATGGCTACACCTTC